This T cell receptor (beta chain) was sequenced during a study of tumor-infiltrating lymphocytes in primary liver carcinoma. Study-level information: Subjects consisted of male and female patients aged 30 to 69 years.

The CDR3 covers 18 residues. Germline V gene sequence: CDR1 SGHNT, CDR2 YENEEA. Unsorted whole blood yielded the blood RNA, and germline DNA was also extracted. Around 4.1 milliliters of peripheral blood were drawn preoperatively. Production of TCR beta cDNA used approximately 0.45 ug total RNA together with a constant-region primer. ARM-PCR was slightly modified, and three nested multiplex PCR rounds with it gave rise to the TCR beta libraries. Forward primers for TRBV1-TRBV30 and a C-beta reverse primer served the first two PCR rounds, at about 11 cycles each. TCRdb reanalysed the multiplex PCR reads using MiXCR and keeps one entry per CDR3 protein. This sample has 250,000 to 350,000 distinct CDR3 sequences, with roughly three fifths found just once. Concerning this clonotype: A junction boundary mismatches the germline segment, possibly from a read error.

The chain joins TRBV11-3 to TRBJ2-5; 12 bases agree with TRBD1. The TCR originated in a woman aged 25 to 39 with primary liver carcinoma and hepatitis B virus infection. Sequencing was done on a sample of peripheral blood. The CDR3 sequence is CVSSLLKGQGAPGHTQYF. CDR3 nucleotide sequence: TGTGTCAGCAGCTTGCTGAAGGGACAGGGGGCCCCGGGACATACCCAGTACTTC.